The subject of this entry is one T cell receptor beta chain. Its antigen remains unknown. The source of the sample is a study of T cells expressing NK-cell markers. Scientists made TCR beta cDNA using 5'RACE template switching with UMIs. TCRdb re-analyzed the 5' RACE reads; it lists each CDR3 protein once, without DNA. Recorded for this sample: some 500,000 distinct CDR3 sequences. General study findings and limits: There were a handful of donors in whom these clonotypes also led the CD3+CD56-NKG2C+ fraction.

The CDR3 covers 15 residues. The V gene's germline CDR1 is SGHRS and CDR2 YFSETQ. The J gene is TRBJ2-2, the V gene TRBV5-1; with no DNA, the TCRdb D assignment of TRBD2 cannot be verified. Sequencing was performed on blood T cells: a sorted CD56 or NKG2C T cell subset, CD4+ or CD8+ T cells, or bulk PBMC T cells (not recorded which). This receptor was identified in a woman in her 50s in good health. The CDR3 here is CASSSGLADTGELFF.